One sample yielded the 26 T cell receptor beta chains listed below, sequenced in a study of T-cell reconstitution after alpha-beta-depleted transplantation in children. The TCRbeta library incorporated unique molecular identifiers. TCRdb recomputed calls from the PCR reads with MiXCR, one row per CDR3 protein. The table includes roughly 300,000 distinct CDR3 sequences, 9.9% detected once. The sequencing here drew on PBMCs from the stem cell graft donor, taken from the stem cell graft. These receptors came from a human donor who donated a stem cell graft to a child with SCID.

J is TRBJ1-1 and V is TRBV3-1, with TRBD1 as a possible D gene (6 bases). The CDR3 is 14 amino acids. Trimming took 4 bases from V and 6 from J, leaving 15 bases between them. Germline lookup yields CDR1 LGHDT and CDR2 YNNKEL (reference sequence). CDR3 region: CASSPRGGAPEAFF. CDR3 nucleotide sequence: TGTGCCAGCAGCCCAAGGGGGGGTGCCCCTGAAGCTTTCTTT.

The chain links TRBV12-3 or TRBV12-4 to TRBJ2-1; TRBD1 matches 9 bases. After removal of 6 bases from V and 3 bases from J, the junction contained 3 bases not matched to a gene. CDR3 size: 14 residues. CDR3 coding DNA: TGTGCCAGCAGGACGGGACAGGGCTACAATGAGCAGTTCTTC. Translation gives CASRTGQGYNEQFF.

This clonotype has a count of ten or more. This chain uses TRBV7-9 with TRBJ1-1; a possible D gene is TRBD1 (6 bases). The V gene lost 3 bases and the J gene lost 10 bases, with 12 bases spanning the gap. The CDR3 spans 12 residues. The germline CDR1 and CDR2 sequences are SEHNR and FQNEAQ (reference sequence). CDR3 residues: CASSFSEGGAFF. For the CDR3, the DNA is TGTGCCAGCAGCTTTTCCGAAGGGGGAGCTTTCTTT.

There are many counts of this clonotype. V usage is TRBV5-1 and J usage is TRBJ2-2, with D perhaps given as TRBD1 or TRBD2 (5 bases each). Trimming took off 4 bases at V and 1 base at J, with 11 bases between the two ends. The germline CDR1 and CDR2 sequences are SGHRS and YFSETQ. CDR3 length: 15 residues. For the CDR3, the DNA is TGCGCCAGCAGCAACCGGGACGGGAACACCGGGGAGCTGTTTTTT. Its translation is CASSNRDGNTGELFF.

The chain combines TRBV20-1 with TRBJ1-3; D is possibly TRBD1 (5 bases). Germline CDR1 and CDR2: DFQATT and SNEGSKA (reference sequence). This CDR3 comprises 13 residues. Trimming pared 0 bases from V and 4 bases from J, leaving 7 bases between. For the CDR3, the DNA is TGCAGTGCTAGAGATGACAGAGGAAACACCATATATTTT. Translating gives CSARDDRGNTIYF.

This clonotype has only a few counts. This chain uses TRBV4-2 with TRBJ2-3; 7 bases map to TRBD2. V lost 4 bases and J lost 4; bases outside the gene matches: 5. The germline gives CDR1 LGHNA, CDR2 YNFKEQ. The CDR3 consists of 14 residues. The CDR3 DNA reads TGTGCCAGCAGCCCCGGGACTACCCCAGATACGCAGTATTTT. This codes for CASSPGTTPDTQYF.

At least ten counts were recorded for this clonotype. CDR3 nucleotides: TGTGCCAGCAGCTTCCGACAGCCCAATCAGCCCCAGCATTTT. Protein: CASSFRQPNQPQHF. This sequence joins TRBV7-8 and TRBJ1-5, with D perhaps TRBD1 (5 bases). Germline assignment: CDR1 SGHVS and CDR2 FQNEAQ. CDR3 length: 14 amino acids. V lost 3 bases and J 3 bases, leaving 9 bases between the germline ends.

Only a few counts were recorded for this clonotype. The J gene is TRBJ1-3, the V gene TRBV12-3 or TRBV12-4; D is unresolved. This CDR3 contains 15 residues. Trimming shortened V by 5 bases and J by 0 bases, and 11 bases separated the two germline ends. Here the CDR3 DNA reads TGTGCCAGCAGTCGCAGGTCAAGCTCTGGAAACACCATATATTTT. Translation: CASSRRSSSGNTIYF.

This clonotype was detected only a few times. The rearrangement links TRBV12-3 or TRBV12-4 to TRBJ2-7; possibly TRBD1 or TRBD2 for D (5 bases each). The CDR3 totals 14 residues. Trimming stripped 5 bases from V and 3 bases from J, with 14 bases between. The CDR3 coding sequence is TGTGCCAGCAGTGGACGAAAGGGGAGCTACGAGCAGTACTTC. Translating gives CASSGRKGSYEQYF.

This clonotype was observed a few times. This chain uses TRBV6-5 with TRBJ1-3; perhaps TRBD1 as D (6 bases). The CDR3 sequence is 15 residues long. Trimming shortened V by 2 bases and J by 2 bases, and 10 bases separated the two germline ends. Germline V lookup: CDR1 MNHEY, CDR2 SVGAGI. CDR3 protein: CASSYGSGAGNTIYF. The CDR3 DNA sequence: TGTGCCAGCAGTTACGGGTCAGGGGCTGGAAACACCATATATTTT.

The chain is built from TRBV3-1 and TRBJ2-5; TRBD1 aligns across 7 bases. This CDR3 region has 15 residues. The V segment lost 1 base and the J segment 2 bases; nucleotides outside the gene matches: 4. Germline V gene lookup returns CDR1 LGHDT and CDR2 YNNKEL (reference sequence). Written as DNA, the CDR3 is TGTGCCAGCAGCCAAGTGGGACAGATGCAAGAGACCCAGTACTTC. Its translation is CASSQVGQMQETQYF.

Remarks on this clonotype: One end of the junction is discordant with germline, which a read error may explain. V usage is TRBV7-7 and J usage is TRBJ1-4; the D is unclear. This CDR3 has 13 amino acids. Looked up from germline, CDR1 is SSHAT and CDR2 is FNYEAQ (reference sequence). DNA of the CDR3: TGTGCTAGCAGCCCGCAGCCGAATGAAAAACTGTTTTTT. As protein: CASSPQPNEKLFF.

The rearrangement uses TRBV11-2 and TRBJ2-1; 8 nucleotides line up with TRBD2. The CDR3 spans 14 residues. With V trimmed by 4 bases and J by 9 bases, 8 bases remained unmatched. Germline assignment: CDR1 SGHAT and CDR2 FQNNGV. The CDR3 is CASSSSGPLSEQFF. The CDR3 coding sequence is TGTGCCAGCAGCTCTAGCGGGCCATTGAGTGAGCAGTTCTTC. The full variable domain, in which reference TRBV11-2 and TRBJ2-1 provide the parts outside the CDR3, is EAGVAQSPRYKIIEKRQSVAFWCNPISGHATLYWYQQILGQGPKLLIQFQNNGVVDDSQLPKDRFSAERLKGVDSTLKIQPAKLEDSAVYLCASSSSGPLSEQFFGPGTRLTVL.

There are a few counts of this clonotype. The V and J genes are TRBV5-1 and TRBJ2-5, with 8 bases lining up with TRBD1. Germline V gives CDR1 SGHRS, CDR2 YFSETQ. With V trimmed by 6 bases and J by 5 bases, 6 bases remained unmatched. This CDR3 has 13 residues. The DNA of the CDR3 is TGCGCCAGCACGGCAGGGGGCGGTGAGACCCAGTACTTC. Protein sequence: CASTAGGGETQYF.

Here the CDR3 reads CASSLGPGVFGTDTQYF. CDR3 sequence (DNA): TGTGCCAGCAGCTTAGGCCCAGGGGTATTTGGCACAGATACGCAGTATTTT. This chain joins TRBV7-3 and TRBJ2-3; TRBD1 is a possible D gene (6 bases). Per the germline V gene, CDR1 is SGHTA and CDR2 is FQGTGA. V gave up 2 bases and J gave up 1 base, with 16 bases separating them. The CDR3 totals 17 residues. Full variable domain (remainder filled in from reference TRBV7-3 and TRBJ2-3): GAGVSQTPSNKVTEKGKYVELRCDPISGHTALYWYRQSLGQGPEFLIYFQGTGAADDSGLPNDRFFAVRPEGSVSTLKIQRTERGDSAVYLCASSLGPGVFGTDTQYFGPGTRLTVL.

The chain couples TRBV10-3 to TRBJ1-2; no clear D gene. Trimming stripped 4 bases from V and 2 bases from J, with 8 bases between. Germline CDR1 ENHRY, CDR2 SYGVKD. CDR3 length: 13 residues. CDR3: CAISVEENYGYTF. The CDR3 region has the DNA TGTGCCATCAGTGTTGAGGAGAACTATGGCTACACCTTC.

J is TRBJ2-2 and V is TRBV27; no clear D. This CDR3 has 13 residues. CDR1 is MNHEY, CDR2 SMNVEV, per germline (reference sequence). With 6 bases removed from V and 3 bases from J, the gap between germline ends came to 8 bases. For the CDR3, the DNA is TGTGCCAGCAGCCTCACCCACACCGGGGAGCTGTTTTTT. Its protein is CASSLTHTGELFF.

The chain has TRBV6-5 and TRBJ1-1, with D possibly TRBD1 on 6 matching bases. Trimming shortened V by 0 bases and J by 2 bases, and 10 bases separated the two germline ends. Per the germline V gene, CDR1 is MNHEY and CDR2 is SVGAGI. This CDR3 is built from 15 residues. This CDR3 reads CASSYSRTANTEAFF. Written as DNA, the CDR3 is TGTGCCAGCAGTTACTCGCGGACAGCCAACACTGAAGCTTTCTTT.

This clonotype was counted between two and nine times. This chain connects TRBV12-3 or TRBV12-4 to TRBJ2-7, with D perhaps TRBD1 or TRBD2 (5 bases each). Deletions cut 6 bases from V and 0 bases from J, with 6 bases between. The CDR3 totals 12 residues. CDR3 amino acids: CASRGPSYEQYF. The CDR3 DNA follows: TGTGCCAGCAGGGGACCCTCCTACGAGCAGTACTTC.

This clonotype was counted many times. The chain combines TRBV28 with TRBJ2-7; a possible D gene is TRBD2 (6 bases). CDR3 length equals 14 residues. V was pared by 5 bases and J by 7 bases, with 18 bases between. Germline CDR1 and CDR2: MDHEN and SYDVKM. The CDR3: CASSPEGRRQEQYF. In nucleotides, the CDR3 is TGTGCCAGCAGTCCCGAGGGGAGGCGGCAAGAGCAGTACTTC.

This clonotype was seen many times. This chain links TRBV10-2 with TRBJ2-3, with TRBD2 matching over 9 bases. With 3 bases clipped from V and 2 bases from J, the junction kept 6 bases outside the gene matches. The germline gives CDR1 WSHSY, CDR2 SAAADI. There are 16 residues in the CDR3. As DNA, the CDR3 is TGCGCCAGCAGTGAAGGGCTAGCGGGGATCACAGATACGCAGTATTTT. As protein: CASSEGLAGITDTQYF.

This clonotype was seen a handful of times. The chain links TRBV5-4 to TRBJ2-7; D gene unclear. There are 15 residues in the CDR3. CDR1 is SGHNT, CDR2 YYREEE, per germline (reference sequence). V was shortened by 4 bases and J by 0 bases, with 14 bases between the two germline ends. CDR3 loop: CASSPRPELSYEQYF. CDR3 DNA sequence: TGTGCCAGCAGCCCTAGGCCGGAACTCTCCTACGAGCAGTACTTC.

This clonotype was detected many times. The chain uses TRBV12-3 or TRBV12-4 and TRBJ2-1, with D perhaps TRBD2 (6 bases). The V end was cut by 6 bases, the J end by 2 bases, with 17 bases between. This CDR3 is 16 amino acids long. The CDR3 sequence: CASRDEGLATYNEQFF. The DNA of the CDR3 is TGTGCCAGCAGGGACGAGGGGCTAGCGACCTACAATGAGCAGTTCTTC.

The rearrangement joins TRBV27 to TRBJ2-1; D gene unclear. In germline, CDR1 is MNHEY, CDR2 SMNVEV (reference sequence). The CDR3 extends over 14 amino acids. Trimming pared 4 bases from V and 8 bases from J, leaving 15 bases between. As DNA, the CDR3 is TGTGCCAGCAGTTCGCTTCCCTCGGTTGATGAGCAGTTCTTC. It translates to CASSSLPSVDEQFF.

This clonotype has only a few counts. The chain has TRBV7-9 and TRBJ2-2; TRBD2 is a possible D gene (5 bases). Germline lookup yields CDR1 SEHNR and CDR2 FQNEAQ (reference sequence). This CDR3 is 17 amino acids long. V dropped 3 bases and J dropped 2 bases, with 16 bases sitting between them. DNA for the CDR3: TGTGCCAGCAGCTTCCCCCGGGCTAGCCCAAACACCGGGGAGCTGTTTTTT. Protein: CASSFPRASPNTGELFF.

This sequence joins TRBV7-9 and TRBJ2-1; 12 positions agree with TRBD2. This CDR3 contains 15 residues. J gave up 6 bases and V 5 bases, and 5 bases lay outside the gene matches. Germline lookup yields CDR1 SEHNR and CDR2 FQNEAQ (reference sequence). CDR3 sequence reads: CASSLGLAGINEQFF. The CDR3 DNA follows: TGTGCCAGCAGCCTAGGACTAGCGGGGATCAATGAGCAGTTCTTC.